The 18 T cell receptor beta chains reported below all come from one sample, sequenced in a study of OX40 agonist ivuxolimab in advanced cancers. TCRdb's table, derived via immunoSEQ multiplex PCR, lists solely in-frame clones and lacks some. Here the sample spans around 68,000 clones, around 93% being singletons. The sample here was CD4+ or CD8+ T cells sorted from blood, taken in a trial of the OX40 agonist ivuxolimab. The source of these receptors is an adult with an advanced solid tumor such as melanoma, head and neck, liver or kidney cancer.

J is TRBJ1-2 and V is TRBV20-1; D possibly corresponds to TRBD1 (5 bases). V lost 5 bases and J lost 8, with 12 bases in between. The CDR3 length is 11 residues. The germline CDR1 and CDR2 sequences are DFQATT and SNEGSKA (reference sequence). The CDR3 sequence: CSAGMGEGYTF. The CDR3 bases are TGCAGTGCTGGGATGGGGGAGGGCTACACCTTC.

This chain joins TRBV18 and TRBJ1-2; D might be TRBD1 (5 bases). This CDR3 is built from 16 residues. V lost 1 base, J lost 2 bases, and 14 bases lay in between. From germline, CDR1 is KGHSH and CDR2 LQKENI. The CDR3 DNA follows: TGTGCCAGCTCACCACGCCGCGGGGGTTCAAACTATGGCTACACCTTC. The encoded protein is CASSPRRGGSNYGYTF.

J is TRBJ1-3 and V is TRBV9, with 7 positions matching TRBD1. The V and J ends lost 0 bases and 0 bases, in that order; junction bases with no gene match: 6. CDR3 length: 17 amino acids. The germline gives CDR1 SGDLS, CDR2 YYNGEE. The CDR3 loop reads CASSVVAGGFSGNTIYF. CDR3 sequence (DNA): TGTGCCAGCAGCGTAGTAGCAGGGGGGTTCTCTGGAAACACCATATATTTT.

This chain links TRBV27 with TRBJ2-7, with D perhaps TRBD1 (6 bases). Trimming stripped 6 bases from V and 5 bases from J, with 14 bases between. The CDR3 has 13 residues. Germline V CDR1 and CDR2: MNHEY, SMNVEV (reference sequence). The CDR3: CASRDSGDHEQYF. The CDR3 nucleotides read TGTGCCAGCAGGGACAGCGGAGACCACGAGCAGTACTTC.

The chain recombines TRBV2 with TRBJ1-3; a weak D match, TRBD1 (5 bases). V was pared by 3 bases and J by 4 bases, with 13 bases between. In germline, CDR1 is SNHLY, CDR2 FYNNEI. The CDR3 totals 15 residues. The CDR3: CASSDRGAAGNTIYF. CDR3 nucleotides: TGTGCCAGCAGTGACCGAGGGGCGGCCGGAAACACCATATATTTT.

The chain is built from TRBV6-6 and TRBJ1-2; 10 bases are a match to TRBD1. In germline, CDR1 is MNHNY, CDR2 SVGAGI (reference sequence). This CDR3 is built from 16 residues. The ends lost 4 bases at V and 3 bases at J; junction bases unmatched: 8. CDR3 coding DNA: TGTGCCAGCAGTTCCCAATACGGACAGGGGGACTATGGCTACACCTTC. This translates into CASSSQYGQGDYGYTF.

There are a few counts of this clone. This rearrangement joins TRBV6-1 to TRBJ2-1; 14 nucleotides agree with TRBD2. Trimming took 2 bases from V and 7 from J; bases not matched to a gene: 1. The CDR3 is 15 amino acids. Germline loops: CDR1 MNHNS, CDR2 SASEGT. CDR3 bases: TGTGCCAGCAGTGAAAGACTAGCGGGAGGGAATGAGCAGTTCTTC. It yields the protein CASSERLAGGNEQFF.

The CDR3 region has the DNA TGTGCCAGCTCACCGGTCATTCTAGCGGGGGGGCCAAATGAGCAGTTCTTC. This encodes CASSPVILAGGPNEQFF. This chain uses TRBV18 with TRBJ2-1; the match to TRBD2 covers 12 bases. From germline, CDR1 is KGHSH and CDR2 LQKENI. This CDR3 contains 17 residues. V was pared by 3 bases and J by 7 bases, with 10 bases of the junction left unmatched.

The rearrangement joins TRBV15 to TRBJ1-5; D gene unclear. Germline V gives CDR1 LNHNV, CDR2 YYDKDF (reference sequence). This CDR3 spans 17 amino acids. Trimming cost V 0 bases and J 0 bases, with 12 bases left between them. The DNA of the CDR3 is TGTGCCACCAGCAGAGATCTAACAGTTTATAGCAATCAGCCCCAGCATTTT. Residues: CATSRDLTVYSNQPQHF.

V is TRBV29-1 and J is TRBJ2-2, with a possible D match to TRBD2 (6 bases). Germline values: CDR1 SQVTM, CDR2 ANQGSEA. V gave up 6 bases and J gave up 7 bases, with 18 bases separating them. CDR3 size: 14 residues. In DNA, the CDR3 is TGCAGCGTCCTCACGGGGGAAGGGAGCGGGGAGCTGTTTTTT. This encodes CSVLTGEGSGELFF.

This chain joins TRBV7-3 and TRBJ1-2; 8 nucleotides line up with TRBD1. The CDR3 consists of 13 residues. Trimming removed 3 bases from V and 8 bases from J; junction bases left unmatched: 5. Germline loops: CDR1 SGHTA, CDR2 FQGTGA. For the CDR3, the DNA is TGTGCCAGCAGCTTCTCAGGGGGCCAGGGCTACACCTTC. This translates into CASSFSGGQGYTF.

The chain joins TRBV19 to TRBJ1-2, with D perhaps TRBD1 (5 bases). Deletions cut 1 base from V and 7 bases from J, with 10 bases between. Looked up from germline, CDR1 is LNHDA and CDR2 is SQIVND (reference sequence). The length of the CDR3 is 13 residues. CDR3 coding DNA: TGTGCCAGTAGTATAGGGGACCGTTCTGGCTACACCTTC. Its protein is CASSIGDRSGYTF.

CDR3: CASSWTGVGSEQYF. DNA for the CDR3: TGCGCCAGCAGCTGGACAGGGGTGGGGTCGGAGCAGTACTTC. The J gene is TRBJ2-7, the V gene TRBV5-1; 9 bases are a match to TRBD1. The J segment lost 7 bases and the V segment lost 3 bases, leaving 8 bases of the junction unmatched. The CDR3 runs to 14 residues. From germline, CDR1 is SGHRS and CDR2 YFSETQ.

V usage is TRBV27 and J usage is TRBJ2-7; weak D call: TRBD1 (6 bases). This CDR3 region has 13 residues. The V and J ends lost 6 bases and 1 base respectively, with 10 bases between them. CDR1 is MNHEY, CDR2 SMNVEV, per germline (reference sequence). CDR3 nucleotides: TGTGCCAGCAGGAAACAGGGATCCTACGAGCAGTACTTC. Protein sequence: CASRKQGSYEQYF.

This sequence joins TRBV5-1 and TRBJ1-2; D is undetermined. The CDR3 runs 15 residues. Germline V gives CDR1 SGHRS, CDR2 YFSETQ. V dropped 0 bases and J dropped 4 bases, with 13 bases sitting between them. The CDR3 region has the DNA TGCGCCAGCAGCTTGGACATTTATCGCTCCTATGGCTACACCTTC. Translation: CASSLDIYRSYGYTF.

This chain uses TRBV10-3 with TRBJ2-2; a weak D match, TRBD2 (7 bases). The germline CDR1 and CDR2 sequences are ENHRY and SYGVKD. V lost 0 bases and J lost 4, with 12 bases in between. CDR3 length equals 16 residues. DNA of the CDR3: TGTGCCATCAGTGAGTCCCGGGGGGCCGGCACCGGGGAGCTGTTTTTT. Translated: CAISESRGAGTGELFF.

The chain links TRBV21-1 to TRBJ1-5; the D call TRBD1 from the table was never checked on the DNA. TRBV21-1 is a pseudogene locus. The CDR3 length is 13 residues. The DNA of the CDR3 is TGTGCCAGCAAGACAGGTTTCAATCAGCCCCAGCATTTT. This translates into CASKTGFNQPQHF.

This chain links TRBV11-2 with TRBJ1-4; D perhaps matches TRBD1 (5 bases). CDR1 and CDR2 from the germline V gene are SGHAT and FQNNGV. This CDR3 is 15 amino acids long. V lost 7 bases, J lost 2 bases, and 14 bases lay in between. The CDR3 loop reads CASTAGRGTNEKLFF. The CDR3 nucleotides are TGTGCCAGCACCGCGGGCCGGGGGACTAATGAAAAACTGTTTTTT.